A selection of T cell receptor beta chains follows, all from one sample in a study of blood T cell repertoires in COVID-19. Libraries were prepared by immunoSEQ multiplex PCR; TCRdb keeps only in-frame clonotypes and omits some of them. The sample lists around 360,000 clones, around 87% occurring once. The sequenced material came from PBMCs or T cells enriched from blood (not recorded which). Receptor source: a man aged 35-49 years in a cohort exposed to, infected with or recovered from COVID-19 (not recorded which). The CDR3 runs from the conserved cysteine through the conserved F or W. D genes are given only for firm matches. Clone size appears in some rows only: once, few, many, or a class for an expanded clone.

V gene	D gene	clone size	J gene	CDR3 protein	CDR3 DNA
TRBV6-5	TRBD1	NA	TRBJ1-3	CASRPQGAKNTIYF	TGTGCCAGCAGGCCACAGGGGGCTAAAAACACCATATATTTT
TRBV3-1/TRBV3-2	NA	NA	TRBJ1-5	CASSQEVRDQPQHF	TGTGCCAGCAGCCAAGAGGTTAGAGATCAGCCCCAGCATTTT
TRBV5-1	NA	once	TRBJ1-6	CASSLNPLRTAGNSPLHF	TGCGCCAGCAGCCTGAACCCTCTTCGGACAGCCGGTAATTCACCCCTCCACTTT
TRBV27	TRBD1	NA	TRBJ1-4	CASSRQGAVEKLFF	TGTGCCAGCAGCCGACAGGGGGCAGTTGAAAAACTGTTTTTT
TRBV10-3	NA	NA	TRBJ1-1	CAIRGYRAPNTEAFF	TGTGCCATCAGGGGGTACAGGGCGCCAAACACTGAAGCTTTCTTT
TRBV15	TRBD1	once	TRBJ1-4	CATSSPVGATGTLKLFF	TGTGCCACCAGCAGTCCCGTTGGTGCGACAGGGACCCTGAAACTGTTTTTT
TRBV7-2	NA	once	TRBJ2-2	CASSLELSNTGELFF	TGTGCCAGCAGCTTAGAACTATCGAACACCGGGGAGCTGTTTTTT
TRBV2	TRBD1	NA	TRBJ1-1	CASRRGQGARAFF	TGTGCCAGCAGGCGGGGACAGGGGGCTCGAGCTTTCTTT
TRBV3-1/TRBV3-2	TRBD1	NA	TRBJ2-2	CASRRQGADTGELFF	TGTGCCAGCAGAAGACAGGGGGCGGACACCGGGGAGCTGTTTTTT
TRBV5-1	TRBD2	NA	TRBJ2-5	CASGSGEWVETQYF	TGCGCCAGCGGCAGCGGGGAGTGGGTTGAGACCCAGTACTTC
TRBV27	TRBD1	NA	TRBJ1-4	CASKRAGGNEKLFF	TGTGCCAGCAAACGGGCAGGGGGTAATGAAAAACTGTTTTTT
TRBV2	TRBD2	once	TRBJ2-2	CASLLAGNTGELFF	TGTGCCAGCCTTCTAGCGGGAAACACCGGGGAGCTGTTTTTT
TRBV4-1	TRBD1	NA	TRBJ2-3	CASSQVERGLNTQYF	TGCGCCAGCAGCCAAGTGGAAAGGGGGCTGAATACGCAGTATTTT